This T cell receptor (beta chain) is from a study of blood T cells in healthy people across ages. Notes on the study in general: Percentage of naive T cells showed a strong correlation with TCR beta diversity.

This clonotype was detected many times. Its antigen is currently unknown. The V end was cut by 4 bases, the J end by 4 bases, with 19 bases between. CDR1 is MNHEY and CDR2 is SVGEGT in the germline V gene. The CDR3 has 16 residues. With a J-beta primer mix and a sample-barcoded 5' primer, a second PCR ran about 7 to 11 cycles. TCRdb analysed the 5' RACE reads with MiXCR anew, one entry per CDR3 protein. The table records 870,000 or so distinct CDR3 sequences, about 30% of them present only once. The study isolated at least 6.5 million PBMCs from each sample. The chain joins TRBV6-2 or TRBV6-3 to TRBJ1-2; D gene ambiguous. This sequence was found in a woman older than 75 in good health. Sequenced input: blood. The CDR3: CASSSTWPQRGYGYTF. The CDR3, as DNA: TGTGCCAGCAGTTCCACCTGGCCTCAACGGGGCTATGGCTACACCTTC.